The 21 T cell receptor beta chains below were found in one sample sequenced in a study of blood T cell repertoires in COVID-19. The repertoire was sequenced with immunoSEQ multiplex PCR; TCRdb's copy has only in-frame clones and lacks some. In the table there are about 150,000 clones, around 87% of which are singletons. The sequenced sample consisted of peripheral blood. The receptors were gathered from a man of 80 years or more with acute or convalescent COVID-19.

The rearrangement links TRBV19 to TRBJ2-3, with D perhaps matching TRBD1 (6 bases). V was cut by 3 bases and J by 6 bases, with 19 bases left in between. This CDR3 is built from 16 residues. Germline V gene lookup returns CDR1 LNHDA and CDR2 SQIVND (reference sequence). The CDR3 DNA is TGTGCCAGTAGTATGAAACGGACAGCCCCCGGGGATACGCAGTATTTT. Amino acids: CASSMKRTAPGDTQYF.

This clone was seen just once. The chain employs TRBV27 and TRBJ2-5; 9 positions agree with TRBD1. The CDR3 is 15 residues long. Germline V lookup: CDR1 MNHEY, CDR2 SMNVEV (reference sequence). Germline trimming cut 7 bases from V and 2 bases from J; bases unmatched to any gene: 8. The CDR3 protein is CASTRPQGAQETQYF. The CDR3 DNA reads as TGTGCCAGCACCCGACCACAGGGGGCACAAGAGACCCAGTACTTC.

The rearrangement uses TRBV3-1 (or the pseudogene TRBV3-2) and TRBJ2-7, with D possibly matching TRBD2 (6 bases). Germline assignment: CDR1 LGHDT and CDR2 YNNKEL (reference sequence). The germline V and J ends were trimmed by 1 base and 6 bases, with 16 bases remaining between them. This CDR3 has 15 amino acids. The CDR3 loop is CASSQVHTGGFEQYF. CDR3 DNA: TGTGCCAGCAGCCAAGTTCACACCGGGGGTTTCGAGCAGTACTTC.

The rearrangement links TRBV3-1 (or the pseudogene TRBV3-2) to TRBJ1-1, with a tentative D call TRBD1 (6 bases). This CDR3 comprises 13 residues. V was clipped by 5 bases and J by 5 bases, with 12 bases between them. Germline V gene sequence: CDR1 LGHDT, CDR2 YNNKEL (reference sequence). For the CDR3, the DNA is TGTGCCAGCAGCTCGAAGGGGGGGACTGAAGCTTTCTTT. It yields the protein CASSSKGGTEAFF.

This rearrangement joins TRBV5-1 to TRBJ1-4; no definite D call. Germline V gene sequence: CDR1 SGHRS, CDR2 YFSETQ. The CDR3 sequence is 14 residues long. V was cut by 4 bases and J by 5 bases, with 12 bases left in between. In nucleotides, the CDR3 is TGCGCCAGCAGCGAATCTTGGGCCAATGAAAAACTGTTTTTT. Translated: CASSESWANEKLFF.

V gene TRBV25-1 combines with J gene TRBJ2-3, with D perhaps matching TRBD2 (5 bases). The V gene's germline CDR1 is MGHDK and CDR2 SYGVNS. The V end lost 1 base, the J end lost 1 base, and 9 bases lay between the germline ends. The CDR3 has 15 amino acids. DNA of the CDR3: TGTGCCAGCAGTGAATTGGTGAGGGGCACAGATACGCAGTATTTT. Its translation is CASSELVRGTDTQYF.

Regarding this clone: Germline and junction disagree at one end, which may indicate a read error. J is TRBJ2-2 and V is TRBV5-1; 10 bases map to TRBD1. Germline V gives CDR1 SGHRS, CDR2 YFSETQ. The CDR3 length is 15 residues. CDR3 in amino acids: CASRLVGTGVGELFF. DNA of the CDR3: TGCGCCAGCAGATTGGTCGGGACAGGGGTCGGGGAGCTGTTTTTT. Based on the CDR3 plus reference TRBV5-1 and TRBJ2-2, the full variable domain is KAGVTQTPRYLIKTRGQQVTLSCSPISGHRSVSWYQQTPGQGLQFLFEYFSETQRNKGNFPGRFSGRQFSNSRSEMNVSTLELGDSALYLCASRLVGTGVGELFFGEGSRLTVL.

V usage is TRBV5-4 and J usage is TRBJ2-5, with TRBD2 as a possible D gene (7 bases). Germline lookup yields CDR1 SGHNT and CDR2 YYREEE (reference sequence). The ends were cut back, 2 bases at V and 5 bases at J, with 13 bases in the middle. This CDR3 is 14 amino acids long. DNA of the CDR3: TGTGCCAGCAGCTTAAATAAGGGGGGGGAGACCCAGTACTTC. This sequence encodes CASSLNKGGETQYF.

The chain joins TRBV4-2 to TRBJ2-3; 9 bases fit TRBD1. Trimming took 1 base from V and 0 from J; bases not matched to a gene: 11. From germline, CDR1 is LGHNA and CDR2 YNFKEQ. The CDR3 runs 19 residues. As DNA, the CDR3 is TGTGCCAGCAGCCAAGGCACACAGGGGGCCTCGGCTAGCACAGATACGCAGTATTTT. This translates into CASSQGTQGASASTDTQYF.

The rearrangement links TRBV6-5 to TRBJ2-5; 7 bases line up with TRBD1. This CDR3 has 14 residues. CDR1 and CDR2 from the germline V gene are MNHEY and SVGAGI. The junction had 6 bases not matched to a gene; V was cut back by 6 bases and J by 2 bases. This chain's CDR3 is CASRRDRVQETQYF. The CDR3 DNA sequence: TGTGCCAGCAGAAGAGACAGGGTGCAAGAGACCCAGTACTTC.

Note on this clone: Other DNA sequences within the sample encode an identical CDR3. The chain joins TRBV5-1 to TRBJ1-2; D remains ambiguous. The germline gives CDR1 SGHRS, CDR2 YFSETQ. The V end lost 0 bases, the J end lost 0 bases, and 6 bases lay between the germline ends. CDR3 length: 14 residues. The CDR3: CASSLAPANYGYTF. The CDR3 nucleotides read TGCGCCAGCAGCTTGGCTCCAGCTAACTATGGCTACACCTTC.

The gene calls are TRBV3-1 (or the pseudogene TRBV3-2) and TRBJ2-1; D gene uncertain. V lost 0 bases and J lost 14, with 8 bases in between. Germline V lookup: CDR1 LGHDT, CDR2 YNNKEL (reference sequence). This CDR3 is 11 amino acids long. CDR3 DNA: TGTGCCAGCAGCCAAGATACTAACAAGTTCTTC. It translates to CASSQDTNKFF.

V is TRBV11-2 and J is TRBJ2-5; tentative D call: TRBD1 (5 bases). Trimming pared 4 bases from V and 5 bases from J, leaving 11 bases between. The CDR3 covers 13 residues. Germline CDR1 reads SGHAT; CDR2 reads FQNNGV. The CDR3 here is CASSSGRAETQYF. In DNA form, the CDR3 reads TGTGCCAGCAGCTCGGGCAGGGCGGAGACCCAGTACTTC.

V gene TRBV6-5 combines with J gene TRBJ1-1; 8 nucleotides align to TRBD1. With V trimmed by 6 bases and J by 3 bases, 9 bases remained unmatched. This CDR3 comprises 15 residues. Germline V gives CDR1 MNHEY, CDR2 SVGAGI. The CDR3 region is CASSPQGAMDTEAFF. The CDR3 DNA follows: TGTGCCAGCAGCCCCCAGGGGGCAATGGACACTGAAGCTTTCTTT.

The V call is TRBV6-5, the J call TRBJ1-4, with 8 bases that match TRBD1. The CDR3 extends over 15 amino acids. Unmatched junction bases numbered 7, after V lost 5 bases and J lost 5 bases. Germline V lookup: CDR1 MNHEY, CDR2 SVGAGI. The CDR3 DNA is TGTGCCAGCAGTACGTCAGGGGGCGTCAATGAAAAACTGTTTTTT. The encoded protein is CASSTSGGVNEKLFF.

Remarks on this clone: Sequence at one end of the junction differs from germline and may be a read error. The chain carries TRBV5-1 and TRBJ1-2; D is possibly TRBD1 (5 bases). Germline values: CDR1 SGHRS, CDR2 YFSETQ. The CDR3 is 14 residues long. The CDR3 DNA is TGCGCCAGCAGCCTACCTGACAGCCCTCTAGTTAAGGCCTTC. This gives the protein CASSLPDSPLVKAF.

The J gene is TRBJ2-5, the V gene TRBV7-9, with D maybe TRBD2 (5 bases). Germline CDR1 and CDR2: SEHNR and FQNEAQ (reference sequence). Between the trimmed V and J ends, which lost 3 bases and 1 base, there was a span of 9 bases. The CDR3 spans 14 residues. CDR3 amino acids: CASSFPAVQETQYF. CDR3 nucleotides: TGTGCCAGCAGCTTCCCAGCGGTCCAAGAGACCCAGTACTTC.

The V call is TRBV5-4, the J call TRBJ2-7, with a tentative D call TRBD1 (6 bases). Germline CDR1 reads SGHNT; CDR2 reads YYREEE (reference sequence). The CDR3 is 13 amino acids. The V and J ends lost 1 base and 5 bases respectively, with 10 bases between them. The DNA for the CDR3 is TGTGCCAGCAGCTTGCAGGGGCCTGACGAGCAGTACTTC. This sequence encodes CASSLQGPDEQYF.

This sequence joins TRBV6-1 and TRBJ1-5; no reliable D call. The V gene lost 2 bases and the J gene lost 7 bases, with 9 bases spanning the gap. The CDR3 has 13 residues. Germline CDR1 reads MNHNS; CDR2 reads SASEGT. The CDR3 loop is CASSELAGQPQHF. In DNA form, the CDR3 reads TGTGCCAGCAGTGAACTCGCCGGGCAGCCCCAGCATTTT.

The V gene is TRBV18, the J gene TRBJ1-1; D may be TRBD1 (5 bases). Germline-derived CDR1 and CDR2 are KGHSH and LQKENI. The CDR3 totals 14 residues. The ends were cut back, 10 bases at V and 10 bases at J, with 25 bases in the middle. The CDR3 coding sequence is TGTGCCACTTCACCTAATGGTTCGGGGGGAGGAGCTTTCTTT. Translating gives CATSPNGSGGGAFF.

This chain uses TRBV2 with TRBJ2-1; 9 bases align to TRBD2. V gave up 6 bases and J gave up 2 bases; unmatched junction bases: 5. This CDR3 spans 15 amino acids. Germline CDR1 reads SNHLY; CDR2 reads FYNNEI. The CDR3 loop is CASRDSGSPYNEQFF. DNA for the CDR3: TGTGCCAGCAGAGATAGCGGGAGCCCCTACAATGAGCAGTTCTTC.